This T cell receptor beta chain is from a study of blood T cells in healthy people across ages. A second 7 to 11 cycle PCR used barcoded and J-beta primers. MiXCR, run by TCRdb on the 5' RACE reads, gives a single entry per CDR3 protein. The sample yields about 730,000 distinct CDR3 sequences, approximately 43% seen once. Input material: blood. This TCR derives from a woman aged 60 to 75 in good health.

DNA for the CDR3: TGTGCCACCAGCAGAGATTTAGGGGGCCCTTACAATGAGCAGTTCTTC. This translates into CATSRDLGGPYNEQFF. This chain connects TRBV15 to TRBJ2-1, with 7 bases lining up with TRBD1. This CDR3 contains 16 residues. Trimming cost V 0 bases and J 4 bases; bases outside gene matches: 6. Germline assignment: CDR1 LNHNV and CDR2 YYDKDF (reference sequence).